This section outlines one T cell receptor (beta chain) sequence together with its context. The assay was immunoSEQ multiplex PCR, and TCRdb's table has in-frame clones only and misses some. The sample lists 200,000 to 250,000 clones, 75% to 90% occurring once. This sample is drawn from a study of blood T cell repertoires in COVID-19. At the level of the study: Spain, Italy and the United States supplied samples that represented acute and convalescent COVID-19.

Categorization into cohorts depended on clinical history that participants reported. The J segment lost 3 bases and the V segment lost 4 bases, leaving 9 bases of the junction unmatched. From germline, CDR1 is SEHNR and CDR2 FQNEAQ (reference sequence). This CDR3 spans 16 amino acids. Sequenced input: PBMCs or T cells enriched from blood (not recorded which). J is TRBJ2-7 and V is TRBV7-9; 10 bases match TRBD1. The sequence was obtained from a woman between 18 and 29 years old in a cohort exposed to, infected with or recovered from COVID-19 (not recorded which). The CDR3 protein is CASSSRRQGAIYEQYF. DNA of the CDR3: TGTGCCAGCAGCTCCCGCAGACAGGGGGCTATCTACGAGCAGTACTTC.